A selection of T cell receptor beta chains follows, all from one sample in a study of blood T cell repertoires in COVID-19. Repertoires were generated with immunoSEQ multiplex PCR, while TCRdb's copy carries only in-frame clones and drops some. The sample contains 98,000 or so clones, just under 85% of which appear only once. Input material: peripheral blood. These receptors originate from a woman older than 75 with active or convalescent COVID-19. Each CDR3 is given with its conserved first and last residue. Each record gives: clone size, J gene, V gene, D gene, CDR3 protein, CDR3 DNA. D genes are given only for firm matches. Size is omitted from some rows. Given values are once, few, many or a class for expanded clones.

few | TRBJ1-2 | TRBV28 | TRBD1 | CASSSGQGTYGYTF | TGTGCCAGCAGTTCGGGACAGGGAACCTATGGCTACACCTTC
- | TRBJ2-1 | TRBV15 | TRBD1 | CATSARAPTGIGNEQFF | TGTGCCACCAGCGCACGAGCCCCGACAGGGATTGGCAATGAGCAGTTCTTC
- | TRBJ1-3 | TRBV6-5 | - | CASRDIGNTIYF | TGTGCCAGCAGGGACATTGGAAACACCATATATTTT
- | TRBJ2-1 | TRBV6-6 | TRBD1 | CASSSNRGLREQFF | TGTGCCAGCAGTTCGAACAGGGGGTTGAGGGAGCAGTTCTTC
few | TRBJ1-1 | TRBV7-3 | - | CASSQPTGGFTEAFF | TGTGCCAGCAGCCAACCCACAGGAGGGTTCACTGAAGCTTTCTTT
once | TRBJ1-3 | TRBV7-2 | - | CASSLAAQLSGNTIYF | TGTGCCAGCAGCTTAGCCGCACAGCTCTCTGGAAACACCATATATTTT
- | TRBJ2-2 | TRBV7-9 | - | CASSYQGPGELFF | TGTGCCAGCAGTTACCAGGGCCCCGGGGAGCTGTTTTTT
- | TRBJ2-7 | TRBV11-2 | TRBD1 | CASSFWRGTGEGEQYF | TGTGCCAGCAGCTTTTGGAGGGGGACAGGGGAAGGCGAGCAGTACTTC
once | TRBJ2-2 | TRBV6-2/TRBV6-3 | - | CASSRGTGELFF | TGTGCCAGCAGTCGAGGCACCGGGGAGCTGTTTTTT
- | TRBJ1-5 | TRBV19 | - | CASSMATAGNQPQHF | TGTGCCAGTAGTATGGCTACAGCGGGCAATCAGCCCCAGCATTTT
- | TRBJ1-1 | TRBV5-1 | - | CASSEQGFTEAFF | TGCGCCAGCAGCGAACAGGGATTCACTGAAGCTTTCTTT
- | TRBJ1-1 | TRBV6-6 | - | CASSYAGRGTEAFF | TGTGCCAGCAGTTACGCGGGCAGGGGCACTGAAGCTTTCTTT
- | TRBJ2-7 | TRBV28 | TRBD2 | CASAGTTYEQYF | TGTGCCAGTGCCGGGACTACCTACGAGCAGTACTTC